This TCR beta chain was identified during a study of beta chain features in type 1 diabetes. Findings and caveats of the study: Among patients with Type 1 diabetes, TCRB CDR3s were moderately but significantly shorter in every one of the four CD4+ subsets.

All of the isolated RNA was reverse transcribed, so expressed TCRB transcripts were sequenced. Measured with immunoSEQ multiplex PCR; TCRdb has only the in-frame clones, and not every one. The profile covers about 710,000 clones, with roughly an eighth appearing a single time and approximately 0.039% taken by the ten largest. From germline, CDR1 is WNHNN and CDR2 SYGVQD (reference sequence). The CDR3 extends over 14 amino acids. With 3 bases clipped from V and 5 bases from J, the junction kept 5 bases outside the gene matches. To note about this clone: Antigen: not known.

Sequenced input: naive CD4+ T cells from blood. This TCR was recovered from a man aged 18 to 29 with type 1 diabetes. V usage is TRBV10-1 and J usage is TRBJ2-5; 8 nucleotides align to TRBD1. CDR3 bases: TGCGCCAGCAGTGATACAGGGGGGTCCGAGACCCAGTACTTC. Translating it yields CASSDTGGSETQYF.